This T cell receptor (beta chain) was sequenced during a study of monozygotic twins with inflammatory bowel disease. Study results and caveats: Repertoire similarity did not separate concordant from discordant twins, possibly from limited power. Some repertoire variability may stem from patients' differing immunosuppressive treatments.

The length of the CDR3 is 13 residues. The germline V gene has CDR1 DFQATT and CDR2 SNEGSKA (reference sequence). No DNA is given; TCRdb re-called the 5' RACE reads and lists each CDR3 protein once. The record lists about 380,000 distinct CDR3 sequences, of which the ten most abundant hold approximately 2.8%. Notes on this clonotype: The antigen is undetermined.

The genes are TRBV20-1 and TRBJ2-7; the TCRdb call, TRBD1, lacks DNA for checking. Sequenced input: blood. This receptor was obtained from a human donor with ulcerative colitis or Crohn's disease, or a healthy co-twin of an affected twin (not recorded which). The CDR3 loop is CSASPGTSYEQYF.